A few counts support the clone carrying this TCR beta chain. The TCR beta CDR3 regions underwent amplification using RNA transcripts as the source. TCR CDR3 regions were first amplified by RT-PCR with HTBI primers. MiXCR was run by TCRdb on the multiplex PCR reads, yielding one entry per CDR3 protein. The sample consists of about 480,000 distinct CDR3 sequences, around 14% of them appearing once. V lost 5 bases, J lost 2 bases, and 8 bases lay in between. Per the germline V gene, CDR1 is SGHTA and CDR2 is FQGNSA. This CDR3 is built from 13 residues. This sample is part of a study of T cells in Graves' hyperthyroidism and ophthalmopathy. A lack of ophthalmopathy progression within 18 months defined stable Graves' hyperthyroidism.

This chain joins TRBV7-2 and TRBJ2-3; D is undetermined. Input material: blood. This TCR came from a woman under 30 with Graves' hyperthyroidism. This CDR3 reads CASSPANTDTQYF. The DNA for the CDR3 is TGTGCCAGCAGCCCCGCGAACACAGATACGCAGTATTTT.